This passage covers 12 T cell receptor beta chains from one sample sequenced in a study of blood T cell repertoires in COVID-19. Repertoires were generated with immunoSEQ multiplex PCR, while TCRdb's copy carries only in-frame clones and drops some. Altogether roughly 160,000 clones are present, more than 75% being singletons, with the ten largest covering about a tenth. Sequencing used peripheral blood. Receptors were obtained from a woman in her seventies with COVID-19, enrolled during active disease.

This sequence joins TRBV5-4 and TRBJ1-6, with a weak D call TRBD1 (6 bases). Germline CDR1 SGHNT, CDR2 YYREEE (reference sequence). V lost 4 bases and J lost 6, with 17 bases in between. The CDR3 is 16 amino acids. The CDR3 sequence: CASSPSAGAANSPLHF. DNA of the CDR3: TGTGCCAGCAGCCCCTCCGCGGGGGCGGCTAATTCACCCCTCCACTTT.

The gene calls are TRBV7-8 and TRBJ2-2; 8 bases agree with TRBD2. CDR3 length: 15 amino acids. V shed 2 bases and J 4 bases; nucleotides not matched to a gene: 3. CDR1 is SGHVS, CDR2 FQNEAQ, per germline. CDR3 nucleotide sequence: TGTGCCAGCAGCTTATCGGGGGGGCTCACCGGGGAGCTGTTTTTT. The encoded protein is CASSLSGGLTGELFF.

Notes on this clone: Other nucleotide sequences from this sample produce the same CDR3. CDR3 coding DNA: TGTGCCAGCAGCTACGGGGCAGGGGGCAACTATGGCTACACCTTC. Encoded protein: CASSYGAGGNYGYTF. The J gene is TRBJ1-2, the V gene TRBV6-6; 8 nucleotides agree with TRBD1. This CDR3 has 15 amino acids. Germline CDR1 MNHNY, CDR2 SVGAGI (reference sequence). The trim removed 6 bases at V and 2 bases at J, leaving 8 bases unmatched.

The chain combines TRBV21-1 with TRBJ1-2; no check of the table's D call, TRBD1, against the DNA was made. TRBV21-1 is listed as a pseudogene. The CDR3 is 17 residues long. CDR3 sequence (DNA): TGTGCCAGCAGCAAGGGGGGCAGGGGGCAACCTAACTATGGCTACACCTTC. Translated, it gives CASSKGGRGQPNYGYTF.

This chain links TRBV7-8 with TRBJ1-2; 8 bases map to TRBD1. Per germline, CDR1 SGHVS and CDR2 FQNEAQ. There are 18 residues in the CDR3. J lost 8 bases, V lost 4 bases, and 21 bases had no gene match. In DNA form, the CDR3 reads TGTGCCAGCAGCTCAACGGCGGGGCAGGGGGCTACGTCTGAAGGCTACACCTTC. It translates to CASSSTAGQGATSEGYTF.

This sequence joins TRBV7-7 and TRBJ2-5, with 7 bases aligning to TRBD2. This CDR3 contains 15 residues. Germline CDR1 reads SSHAT; CDR2 reads FNYEAQ (reference sequence). V lost 3 bases and J lost 1; bases outside the gene matches: 5. The CDR3 DNA reads TGTGCCAGCAGCTTCAAAGCGGGGTTCCAAGAGACCCAGTACTTC. It encodes CASSFKAGFQETQYF.

The chain couples TRBV28 to TRBJ1-4; TRBD1 matches at 7 bases. Trimming at V came to 2 bases and at J to 8 bases, leaving 8 bases not matched to a gene. Germline V gene sequence: CDR1 MDHEN, CDR2 SYDVKM. The CDR3 length is 15 residues. This CDR3 reads CASSLSQTGTEKLFF. In nucleotides, the CDR3 is TGTGCCAGCAGTTTAAGCCAGACAGGGACAGAAAAACTGTTTTTT.

The chain has TRBV11-2 and TRBJ1-1; D call uncertain. The V and J ends lost 0 bases and 12 bases respectively, with 11 bases between them. The CDR3 sequence is 12 residues long. The germline CDR1 and CDR2 sequences are SGHAT and FQNNGV. CDR3 loop: CASSLDSGVTFF. The CDR3 nucleotides read TGTGCCAGCAGCTTAGATAGCGGAGTGACTTTCTTT.

The chain carries TRBV2 and TRBJ1-1; D perhaps matches TRBD1 (6 bases). V lost 6 bases, J lost 4 bases, and 9 bases lay in between. The CDR3 sequence is 12 residues long. Germline CDR1 reads SNHLY; CDR2 reads FYNNEI. The CDR3 region is CASRGDTTEAFF. The CDR3 nucleotides are TGTGCCAGCAGGGGGGACACCACTGAAGCTTTCTTT. Using reference TRBV2 and TRBJ1-1 for the parts outside the CDR3, the full variable domain is EPEVTQTPSHQVTQMGQEVILRCVPISNHLYFYWYRQILGQKVEFLVSFYNNEISEKSEIFDDQFSVERPDGSNFTLKIRSTKLEDSAMYFCASRGDTTEAFFGQGTRLTVV.

The V and J genes are TRBV7-8 and TRBJ1-2; 7 nucleotides line up with TRBD1. Germline V gene lookup returns CDR1 SGHVS and CDR2 FQNEAQ. This CDR3 is 14 amino acids long. V was pared by 5 bases and J by 8 bases, with 11 bases of the junction left unmatched. The CDR3 sequence is CASSQGQPTGGYTF. CDR3 DNA: TGTGCCAGCAGCCAGGGACAGCCTACTGGGGGCTACACCTTC.

The CDR3 reads CASSSIAGVKTGELFF. As DNA, the CDR3 is TGTGCCAGCAGCTCCATAGCGGGGGTAAAGACCGGGGAGCTGTTTTTT. V gene TRBV7-2 combines with J gene TRBJ2-2, with TRBD2 identical over 9 bases. The CDR3 runs to 16 residues. Germline V gene lookup returns CDR1 SGHTA and CDR2 FQGNSA. J was trimmed by 5 bases and V by 4 bases; bases with no gene match: 8.

The rearrangement links TRBV7-9 to TRBJ1-1; TRBD1 might be the D (5 bases). Trimming pared 1 base from V and 11 bases from J, leaving 11 bases between. Looked up from germline, CDR1 is SEHNR and CDR2 is FQNEAQ (reference sequence). There are 12 residues in the CDR3. The CDR3 DNA follows: TGTGCCAGCAGCTTAGACGCCCGGGGGGCTTTCTTT. It yields the protein CASSLDARGAFF.